The clone carrying this T cell receptor beta chain was seen repeatedly, ten times or more. No antigen is known for it. The TCR beta CDR3 regions underwent amplification using RNA transcripts as the source. A set of HTBI primers served as the primers for a first-round RT-PCR of the TCR CDR3. TCRdb re-called the multiplex PCR reads through MiXCR, storing one row per CDR3 protein. Of hundreds of thousands of distinct CDR3 sequences in the sample, 14% to 15% were seen once. Between the trimmed V and J ends, which lost 0 bases and 2 bases, there was a span of 14 bases. This CDR3 region has 17 residues. Germline assignment: CDR1 SGHDT and CDR2 YYEEEE. The data are from a study of T cells in Graves' hyperthyroidism and ophthalmopathy. The study, taken as a whole, reports: Also found in blood were most expanded thyroid clonotypes above 0.001. Separating ophthalmopathy from stable hyperthyroidism was achieved by a 13 V-J model.

In the ophthalmopathy cohort, Clinical Activity Score was at least 3, NOSPECS grade at least 4, and duration under 3 months. On the basis of clinical symptoms, serum thyroxine and TRAb, thyroid ultrasound and orbital computed tomography, diagnoses were made. The V call is TRBV5-6, the J call TRBJ2-2, with TRBD2 as a possible D gene (6 bases). Sequenced material: blood. The receptor was isolated from a woman aged 40-49 years with Graves' ophthalmopathy. The CDR3 DNA follows: TGTGCCAGCAGCTTGGATTGGGTCGGGACTAACACCGGGGAGCTGTTTTTT. It specifies CASSLDWVGTNTGELFF.